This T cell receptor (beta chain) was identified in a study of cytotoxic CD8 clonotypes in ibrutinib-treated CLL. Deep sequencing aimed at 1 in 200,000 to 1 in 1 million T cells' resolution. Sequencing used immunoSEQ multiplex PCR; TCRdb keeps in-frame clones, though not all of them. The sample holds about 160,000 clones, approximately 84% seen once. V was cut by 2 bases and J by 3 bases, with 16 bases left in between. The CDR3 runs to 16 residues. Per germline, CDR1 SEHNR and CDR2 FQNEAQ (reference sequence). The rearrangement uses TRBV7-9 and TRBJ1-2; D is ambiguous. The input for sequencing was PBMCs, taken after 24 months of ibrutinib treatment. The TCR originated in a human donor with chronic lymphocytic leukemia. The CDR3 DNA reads TGTGCCAGCAGCTTATCCGGGGAGTCCGTATACTATGGCTACACCTTC. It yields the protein CASSLSGESVYYGYTF. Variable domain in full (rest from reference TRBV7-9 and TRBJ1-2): DTGVSQNPRHKITKRGQNVTFRCDPISEHNRLYWYRQTLGQGPEFLTYFQNEAQLEKSRLLSDRFSAERPKGSFSTLEIQRTEQGDSAMYLCASSLSGESVYYGYTFGSGTRLTVV.